The TCR beta chain under discussion was sequenced for a study of T cell changes during pregnancy in multiple sclerosis. The length of the CDR3 is 15 residues. The germline CDR1 and CDR2 sequences are SGDLS and YYNGEE. V gave up 3 bases and J gave up 5 bases; unmatched junction bases: 2. Profiled with immunoSEQ multiplex PCR; TCRdb holds only in-frame clones, not every one. The sample shows about 100,000 clones, around 93% of them seen only once. This sequence originates from a female donor in good health, enrolled as a control in a pregnancy study. The chain links TRBV9 to TRBJ2-3; TRBD2 matches 14 bases. The sequenced sample was peripheral blood, obtained in the third trimester of pregnancy. In DNA form, the CDR3 reads TGTGCCAGCAGCGCGGGACTAGCGGGGGAAGATACGCAGTATTTT. It specifies CASSAGLAGEDTQYF.